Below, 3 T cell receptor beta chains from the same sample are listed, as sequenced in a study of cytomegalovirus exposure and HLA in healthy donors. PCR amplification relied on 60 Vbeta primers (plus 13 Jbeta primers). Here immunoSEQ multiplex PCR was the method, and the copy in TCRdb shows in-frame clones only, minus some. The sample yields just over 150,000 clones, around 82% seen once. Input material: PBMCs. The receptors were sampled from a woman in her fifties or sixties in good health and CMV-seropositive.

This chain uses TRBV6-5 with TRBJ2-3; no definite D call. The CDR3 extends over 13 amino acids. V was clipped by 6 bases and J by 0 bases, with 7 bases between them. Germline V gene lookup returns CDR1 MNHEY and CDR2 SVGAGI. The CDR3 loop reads CASSPPSTDTQYF. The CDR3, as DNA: TGTGCCAGCAGCCCTCCGAGCACAGATACGCAGTATTTT.

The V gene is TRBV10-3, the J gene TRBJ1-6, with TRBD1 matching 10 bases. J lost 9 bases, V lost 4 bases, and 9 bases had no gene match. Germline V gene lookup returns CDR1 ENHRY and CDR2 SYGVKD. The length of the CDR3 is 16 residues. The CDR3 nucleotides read TGTGCCATCAGTGGAACCGGGACAGGGGATCGTTCACCCCTCCACTTT. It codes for CAISGTGTGDRSPLHF.

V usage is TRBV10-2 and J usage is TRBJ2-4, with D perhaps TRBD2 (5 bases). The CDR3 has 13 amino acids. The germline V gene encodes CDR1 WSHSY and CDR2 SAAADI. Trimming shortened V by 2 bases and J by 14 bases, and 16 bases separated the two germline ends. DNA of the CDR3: TGCGCCAGCAGTGAGGAACCACTAGGGTATAAGTACTTC. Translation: CASSEEPLGYKYF.